This T cell receptor (beta chain) was documented in a study of CD8 T cells in Susac syndrome. Findings and limits, study-wide: The authors acknowledged that the study's TCR sequencing and HLA analysis involved relatively few individuals.

This clonotype has just a few counts. Its target is not known. Peripheral blood CD8+ and CD4+ T cells were profiled by TCR beta sequencing. The multiple sclerosis controls were treatment-naive patients affected by stable or active relapsing-remitting disease. Negative isolation yielded CD4+ and CD8+ T cells, and FACS enriched TEMRA cells. Random hexamers were used to reverse transcribe 0.5 to 1 ug of RNA. TCRdb passed the immunoSEQ multiplex PCR reads through MiXCR, listing each CDR3 protein once. The sample yields 75,000 to 95,000 distinct CDR3 sequences, about 91% seen once. V gave up 5 bases and J gave up 0 bases, with 5 bases separating them. CDR1 is MDHEN, CDR2 SYDVKM, per germline. The CDR3 covers 12 residues.

Specimen: CD8+ T cells from PBMCs. This sequence joins TRBV28 and TRBJ2-7; no definite D call. The receptor comes from a human donor with multiple sclerosis. Written as DNA, the CDR3 is TGTGCCAGCAGTCGTGACTCCTACGAGCAGTACTTC. It translates to CASSRDSYEQYF. Drawing the rest from reference TRBV28 and TRBJ2-7, the complete variable domain is DVKVTQSSRYLVKRTGEKVFLECVQDMDHENMFWYRQDPGLGLRLIYFSYDVKMKEKGDIPEGYSVSREKKERFSLILESASTNQTSMYLCASSRDSYEQYFGPGTRLTVT.